The sequence of this T cell receptor (beta chain) was determined in a study of T cell changes during pregnancy in multiple sclerosis. Germline V gives CDR1 MNHEY, CDR2 SMNVEV (reference sequence). Trimming removed 1 base from V and 5 bases from J; junction bases left unmatched: 10. The CDR3 runs 16 residues. The repertoire was sequenced with immunoSEQ multiplex PCR; TCRdb's copy has only in-frame clones and lacks some. In the table there are 33,000 or so clones, 91% of which are singletons. This receptor was taken from a female donor in good health, enrolled as a control in a pregnancy study. Sample: CD8+ T cells from peripheral blood mononuclear cells, taken in the second trimester of pregnancy. The V and J genes are TRBV27 and TRBJ2-5; TRBD1 matches 7 bases. The CDR3 protein is CASSLFAAGGRETQYF. CDR3 in DNA: TGTGCCAGCAGTTTATTTGCGGCAGGGGGAAGGGAGACCCAGTACTTC.